These 17 T cell receptor beta chains originate from one sample sequenced in a study of sequential checkpoint blockade in melanoma (dated by TCRdb to between 2018 and 2021). Library prep was done by the immunoSEQ multiplex PCR assay. What TCRdb holds here is the immuneACCESS table cut down to in-frame rearrangements. Part of the clones is not present; checked against another copy, under half of the missing clones reflect an unresolved V gene, and the others are unexplained. A total of some 5,100 clones appear in this sample, about 71% of them only once. Clones ranked in the top ten supply roughly 50% of the sample. The treatment or condition label of this sample denotes: randomized to nivolumab then ipilimumab (arm A) or the reverse (arm B). The sample here was CD8+ T cells sorted from blood (inferred from file names), taken from a patient given nivolumab and ipilimumab in sequence. The source of these receptors is a human patient with melanoma. Some clones in this sample may be carry-over from other donors' samples.

This clone has just a few counts. The chain links TRBV19 to TRBJ1-2, with unresolved D. With 2 bases removed from V and 6 bases from J, the gap between germline ends came to 10 bases. There are 13 residues in the CDR3. The germline V gene has CDR1 LNHDA and CDR2 SQIVND (reference sequence). CDR3 amino acids: CASSINFGDGYTF. CDR3 sequence (DNA): TGTGCCAGTAGTATAAACTTCGGGGATGGCTACACCTTC. The full variable domain, rest sourced from reference TRBV19 and TRBJ1-2, is DGGITQSPKYLFRKEGQNVTLSCEQNLNHDAMYWYRQDPGQGLRLIYYSQIVNDFQKGDIAEGYSVSREKKESFPLTVTSAQKNPTAFYLCASSINFGDGYTFGSGTRLTVV.

The rearrangement joins TRBV5-6 to TRBJ1-2; D uncertain. V gave up 0 bases and J gave up 1 base, with 4 bases separating them. The CDR3 totals 13 residues. Germline V gene sequence: CDR1 SGHDT, CDR2 YYEEEE. The CDR3: CASSLGLNYGYTF. The CDR3 region has the DNA TGTGCCAGCAGCTTGGGGCTTAACTATGGCTACACCTTC.

The chain combines TRBV9 with TRBJ2-7; TRBD1 matches at 7 bases. In germline, CDR1 is SGDLS, CDR2 YYNGEE. V gave up 4 bases and J gave up 4 bases; unmatched junction bases: 5. The CDR3 sequence is 13 residues long. CDR3 amino acids: CASSLRQGYEQYF. The CDR3 DNA follows: TGTGCCAGCAGCCTTCGACAGGGATACGAGCAGTACTTC.

This clone has just a few counts. The chain carries TRBV6-6 and TRBJ2-7; TRBD1 matches at 7 bases. The CDR3 length is 14 residues. The germline CDR1 and CDR2 sequences are MNHNY and SVGAGI (reference sequence). V was pared by 0 bases and J by 3 bases, with 2 bases of the junction left unmatched. DNA of the CDR3: TGTGCCAGCAGTTACTCGACAGGGCGCTACGAGCAGTACTTC. Its protein is CASSYSTGRYEQYF.

The chain combines TRBV7-2 with TRBJ2-3, with a weak D call TRBD2 (7 bases). The CDR3 runs to 15 residues. Trimming took 2 bases from V and 4 from J, leaving 13 bases between them. Germline CDR1 SGHTA, CDR2 FQGNSA. The CDR3 sequence is CASSLRGGGSDTQYF. The CDR3 DNA sequence: TGTGCCAGCAGCTTACGAGGGGGGGGGTCAGATACGCAGTATTTT.

V is TRBV7-9 and J is TRBJ1-1, with TRBD1 matching 7 bases. Germline V gene data show CDR1 as SEHNR and CDR2 as FQNEAQ (reference sequence). This CDR3 spans 12 amino acids. The ends lost 7 bases at V and 10 bases at J; junction bases unmatched: 9. Written as DNA, the CDR3 is TGTGCCAGCACCCAGGGGGGATTGGGAGCTTTCTTT. The encoded protein is CASTQGGLGAFF. The whole variable domain, remainder taken from reference TRBV7-9 and TRBJ1-1, is DTGVSQNPRHKITKRGQNVTFRCDPISEHNRLYWYRQTLGQGPEFLTYFQNEAQLEKSRLLSDRFSAERPKGSFSTLEIQRTEQGDSAMYLCASTQGGLGAFFGQGTRLTVV.

The chain links TRBV5-1 to TRBJ1-1; D is possibly TRBD1 (6 bases). This CDR3 spans 13 amino acids. Germline CDR1 reads SGHRS; CDR2 reads YFSETQ. Trimming took 0 bases from V and 6 from J, leaving 9 bases between them. The CDR3 bases are TGCGCCAGCAGCTTGGAACAGGGCCCTGAAGCTTTCTTT. The encoded protein is CASSLEQGPEAFF.

The V gene is TRBV13, the J gene TRBJ1-2; TRBD1 might be the D (5 bases). The CDR3 covers 14 residues. V was clipped by 5 bases and J by 4 bases, with 14 bases between them. The germline V gene encodes CDR1 PRHDT and CDR2 FYEKMQ (reference sequence). CDR3 coding DNA: TGTGCCAGCAGCGAAGACAGTTCGGGCTATGGCTACACCTTC. Its protein is CASSEDSSGYGYTF.

This clone was seen just once. The rearrangement joins TRBV4-1 to TRBJ1-3; no clear D gene. Trimming removed 1 base from V and 2 bases from J, with 6 bases in between. The CDR3 spans 14 residues. The germline V gene has CDR1 MGHRA and CDR2 YSYEKL. The CDR3 spells CASSQAGAGNTIYF. CDR3 DNA sequence: TGCGCCAGCAGCCAAGCCGGTGCTGGAAACACCATATATTTT.

This clone was seen more than once but under ten times. The rearrangement uses TRBV5-8 and TRBJ1-6, with D tentatively TRBD1 (5 bases). Germline-derived CDR1 and CDR2 are SGHTS and YDEGEE. The CDR3 is made up of 14 amino acids. V gave up 0 bases and J gave up 9 bases, with 10 bases separating them. Here the CDR3 DNA reads TGTGCCAGCAGCTTGGGAGGGGAGGCTTCACCCCTCCACTTT. This gives the protein CASSLGGEASPLHF.

This chain links TRBV5-6 with TRBJ1-2; D uncertain. The CDR3 has 16 amino acids. V lost 2 bases to trimming and J lost 4 bases, with 18 bases between them. In germline, CDR1 is SGHDT, CDR2 YYEEEE. In DNA, the CDR3 is TGTGCCAGCAGCTTCGCGGTGATTCGTTATAGCTATGGCTACACCTTC. Translation: CASSFAVIRYSYGYTF.

The rearrangement links TRBV11-2 to TRBJ2-3; possible D gene TRBD2, 5 bases. The CDR3 consists of 11 residues. Germline V gene lookup returns CDR1 SGHAT and CDR2 FQNNGV. The V end was cut by 1 base, the J end by 14 bases, with 10 bases between. CDR3 nucleotides: TGTGCCAGCAGCTTAGGGCCTAGCTGGTATTTT. Protein product: CASSLGPSWYF.

The gene calls are TRBV6-5 and TRBJ2-5; maybe TRBD1 (6 bases). V lost 2 bases and J 1 base, leaving 8 bases between the germline ends. CDR1 is MNHEY and CDR2 is SVGAGI in the germline V gene. The CDR3 loop spans 14 amino acids. The DNA for the CDR3 is TGTGCCAGCAGTTACCGACAGGCCCAAGAGACCCAGTACTTC. It yields the protein CASSYRQAQETQYF.

The V gene is TRBV10-3, the J gene TRBJ2-5; TRBD1 matches 8 bases. The closer fit of TRBJ2-7 to the DNA end suggests the J call may be wrong. This CDR3 has 16 amino acids. Germline CDR1 ENHRY, CDR2 SYGVKD. In DNA form, the CDR3 reads TGTGCCATCAGTCCCGCAGGGGGCGCAGGTTCCTACGAGCAGTACTTC. Amino acids: CAISPAGGAGSYEQYF.

The rearrangement links TRBV19 to TRBJ1-1; D is uncertain. Germline V gene data show CDR1 as LNHDA and CDR2 as SQIVND (reference sequence). CDR3 length equals 16 residues. V was pared by 3 bases and J by 1 base, with 15 bases between. DNA of the CDR3: TGTGCCAGTAGTATTTCTGGAGGAGGGCGGAACACTGAAGCTTTCTTT. It yields the protein CASSISGGGRNTEAFF.

The rearrangement joins TRBV27 to TRBJ1-1, with 8 nucleotides matching TRBD1. The V gene end was trimmed by 5 bases and the J gene end by 3 bases; junction bases not matched to a gene: 5. Germline V gene data show CDR1 as MNHEY and CDR2 as SMNVEV (reference sequence). The CDR3 contains 14 residues. This CDR3 is CASSLYRGDTEAFF. The CDR3 nucleotides are TGTGCCAGCAGTCTATACAGGGGGGACACTGAAGCTTTCTTT.

The chain combines TRBV4-3 with TRBJ2-7; 7 nucleotides align to TRBD1. Germline trimming cut 0 bases from V and 2 bases from J; bases unmatched to any gene: 7. Germline V gives CDR1 LGHNA, CDR2 YSLEER. The length of the CDR3 is 16 residues. The CDR3 protein is CASSQDRRTGAYEQYF. CDR3 sequence (DNA): TGCGCCAGCAGCCAAGATCGTAGGACAGGTGCCTACGAGCAGTACTTC.